Sequencing of this T cell receptor (beta chain) was carried out in a study of T cells in Graves' hyperthyroidism and ophthalmopathy (dated by TCRdb to the late 2010s). Turning to the overall study: Peripheral blood was sampled at the time of initial diagnosis, prior to any treatment. To identify TCR V-J signatures that set the groups apart, the researchers used a discovery cohort of about a hundred patients, made up of 40 to 45 with Graves' ophthalmopathy and some 56 with stable Graves' hyperthyroidism. Whether ophthalmopathy could be predicted prospectively was tested in an independent validation cohort made up of approximately 19 hyperthyroidism patients plus 17 patients who later progressed to ophthalmopathy. The approximately 90 discovery patients were divided at random into training and test sets in a 7:3 ratio. Thyroid tissue and blood T-cell repertoires from more than 5 Graves' hyperthyroidism patients were also compared in the study. After blood sampling, hyperthyroidism patients were treated with methimazole at a starting dose of 30 mg daily, and ophthalmopathy patients were treated with high-dose intravenous methylprednisolone. The paper describes TCR Vbeta CDR3 sequencing of more than 120 peripheral blood samples, made up of some 40 ophthalmopathy patients, 70 to 80 hyperthyroidism patients and about 17 progressor patients.

General study outcomes and caveats: In validation, the model predicted progression to ophthalmopathy with around 71% sensitivity and approximately 78% specificity, a median of 6.5 months before onset. Most expanded thyroid clonotypes (frequency above 0.001) were also detected in blood, suggesting blood repertoires may reflect thyroid immune responses. No statistical method was used to fix the sample size in advance, and group allocation was not hidden from the investigators. Ophthalmopathy was separated from stable hyperthyroidism by a 13 V-J signature model, with about 86% sensitivity and around 81% specificity obtained in cross-validation and 80%/75% obtained in testing.

The TCR beta CDR3 regions were amplified from RNA transcripts. A first-round RT-PCR of the TCR CDR3 used the HTBI primer set with the Qiagen OneStep RT-PCR kit. Libraries were constructed in a second round of multiplex PCR, after which size selection and purification were carried out. The libraries were sequenced on an Illumina HiSeq2000 using paired-end 100 bp reads. The source study handled its data this way. SOAPnuke was used to process the raw data, throwing out any read that contained adapters or uncalled bases, had a mean Phred below 15, or lacked an exact constant-primer or identifier match. COPE v1.2.5 was used to merge the high-quality paired reads, and each unique nucleotide sequence was defined as a clonotype. MiTCR v1.1 was used to align clonotypes to the IMGT TRBV, TRBD and TRBJ reference segments. The analysis included only V-J combinations with a frequency above 0.0001, which together covered more than 98% of the repertoires. A TCS score was defined as the ratio of F50 (clonal expansion) to E x V (chaos), with BLOSUM62-based TCRdist applied between CDR3 peptides within each V-J. Welch's t-statistics and random forest reduced around 550 V-J features to under 15, which were used in a naive Bayes classifier (R e1071). TCRdb trimmed public reads at Q25 via fastp, called clones via MiXCR and kept in-frame beta chains. Every entry covers one CDR3 protein and lists the most common genes and DNA from its rows. The V and J calls were not made by the authors but by TCRdb's processing. This sample is represented by 490,000 or so distinct CDR3 sequences; roughly 23% of them were singletons. The ten largest clones capture 45% to 50% of the sample.

The CDR3 runs 15 residues from the cysteine to the phenylalanine. Left in the record is the CDR3 DNA by itself, 45 bases read in frame from the first base. Based on the germline V gene (reference sequence), the CDR1 and CDR2 sequences are LGHDT and YNNKEL. V is reduced by 1 base and J by 2 bases, leaving a spacing of 11 bases between them. Concerning this clonotype itself: The antigen it binds to is not known. No per-base quality is available; no much larger clone lies one base away.

In the ophthalmopathy patients, disease was moderately to severely active, with a Clinical Activity Score of 3 or more, a NOSPECS grade of 4 or more, and a duration of less than 3 months. Exclusion was applied to patients with uncontrolled infections, other autoimmune diseases, pregnancy or lactation. Diagnoses relied on clinical symptoms, serum thyroxine and TRAb, thyroid ultrasound and orbital computed tomography. PBMCs were separated from approximately 10 ml of fresh peripheral blood using Ficoll-Paque density gradient centrifugation. Total RNA was extracted with Trizol reagent, and quality was checked on an Agilent 2100 Bioanalyzer.

This receptor was taken from a woman in her 70s with Graves' ophthalmopathy. Sequenced: blood. Rearrangement joined TRBV3-1 to TRBJ1-2; TRBD1 is a possible D gene, resting on 5 matching bases. The CDR3 corresponds to CASSQGLSGNYGYTF. The nucleotide sequence is TGTGCCAGCAGCCAAGGGTTATCAGGGAACTATGGCTACACCTTC.